This T cell receptor beta chain was sequenced for a study of blood T cell repertoires in COVID-19. Study as a whole: The origin of the acute and convalescent COVID-19 samples was the United States, Italy and Spain. Sources were T cells, B-cell-depleted T cells, or PBMCs; the material itself was cDNA or gDNA.

Per the study methods: Amplification of reference gene primers was used by the study to estimate nucleated cell counts. TCRdb keeps only in-frame clones here, not all; method: immunoSEQ multiplex PCR. V and J calls plus clone size are reproduced from that table; the DNA served to infer D and trimming. The table has 150,000 to 200,000 clones, 86% seen once. The CDR3 has 16 amino acids. The trim removed 1 base at V and 5 bases at J, leaving 6 bases unmatched. Germline loops: CDR1 SEHNR, CDR2 FQNEAQ (reference sequence). The receptor was isolated from a man aged 18 to 30 with acute or convalescent COVID-19. The specimen was peripheral blood. The chain recombines TRBV7-9 with TRBJ1-1, with 11 bases fitting TRBD1. Here the CDR3 reads CASSLVWGQGETEAFF. The CDR3 nucleotides are TGTGCCAGCAGCTTAGTTTGGGGACAGGGGGAAACTGAAGCTTTCTTT.